This TCR beta chain was identified in a study of OX40 agonist ivuxolimab in advanced cancers. Study at large: In three patients, partial responses were observed, one with hepatocellular carcinoma and two with cutaneous melanoma.

The data were produced by immunoSEQ multiplex PCR, yet TCRdb's version contains in-frame clones alone and is incomplete. The top ten hold 25% of the sample, which has 50,000 to 65,000 clones, around 90% seen once. The TCR originated in an adult with an advanced solid tumor such as melanoma, head and neck, liver or kidney cancer. Here the sequenced sample was CD4+ or CD8+ T cells sorted from blood, taken in a trial of the OX40 agonist ivuxolimab.

The CDR3 spells CASMGTIQETQYF. The CDR3 DNA sequence: TGTGCCAGTATGGGGACTATTCAAGAGACCCAGTACTTC. This chain uses TRBV19 with TRBJ2-5; 7 bases agree with TRBD2. V lost 7 bases to trimming and J lost 2 bases; unmatched junction nucleotides: 4. The CDR3 is 13 amino acids. Germline values: CDR1 LNHDA, CDR2 SQIVND (reference sequence).